This TCR beta chain was observed in a study of blood T cell repertoires in COVID-19. At the level of the study: Sites in the United States, Italy and Spain provided acute and convalescent COVID-19 samples.

In the original processing: How many nucleated cells were present was estimated from reference gene primer amplification. Assay used: immunoSEQ multiplex PCR; TCRdb lists only in-frame clones, some missing. D and trimming were read from the DNA, whereas the V and J calls and clone size are those reported in that table. Among about 74,000 clones listed, over 75% were seen once. V lost 4 bases, J lost 0 bases, and 7 bases lay in between. This CDR3 spans 14 amino acids. Germline V gives CDR1 SGHTA, CDR2 FQGNSA. The TCR was taken from a woman of 80 years or more with active or convalescent COVID-19. The V gene is TRBV7-2, the J gene TRBJ1-3; D unresolved. Sequencing was done on a sample of peripheral blood. In nucleotides, the CDR3 is TGTGCCAGCAGCTCCCCTAGCTCTGGAAACACCATATATTTT. Translating gives CASSSPSSGNTIYF.